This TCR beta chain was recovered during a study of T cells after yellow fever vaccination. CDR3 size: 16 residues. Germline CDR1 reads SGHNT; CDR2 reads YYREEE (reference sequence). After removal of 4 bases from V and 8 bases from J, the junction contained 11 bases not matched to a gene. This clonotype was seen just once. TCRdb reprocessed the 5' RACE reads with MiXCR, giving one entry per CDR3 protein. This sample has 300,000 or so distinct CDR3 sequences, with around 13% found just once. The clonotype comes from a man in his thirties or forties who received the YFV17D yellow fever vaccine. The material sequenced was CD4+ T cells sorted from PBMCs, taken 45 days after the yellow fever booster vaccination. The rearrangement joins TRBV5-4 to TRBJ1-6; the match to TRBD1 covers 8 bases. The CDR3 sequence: CASSPTTGARDSPLHF. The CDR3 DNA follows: TGTGCCAGCAGCCCGACGACAGGGGCGAGGGATTCACCCCTCCACTTT.